This TCR beta chain was found in a study of T cell repertoires in cytomegalovirus infection. Study information: Peptides in the study included HLA-C-restricted and HLA-B-restricted CMV epitopes. Both CMV infection and a matching HLA type were indicated by public TCR beta signatures. Findings of the study overall: Cumulative public TCR beta family frequency identified carriers of CMV plus the relevant HLA. Dominating the ex vivo response were TCR beta clonotypes that were CMV-specific and HLA-C-restricted.

TCRdb re-called the reads through MiXCR, storing one row per CDR3 protein. The profile shows fewer than 950,000 distinct CDR3 sequences, 32% of them singletons. This clonotype was detected a few times. The antigen remains unidentified. The CDR3 has 13 residues. CDR1 and CDR2 from the germline V gene are SEHNR and FQNEAQ (reference sequence). The germline V and J ends were trimmed by 5 bases and 4 bases, with 11 bases remaining between them. The chain uses TRBV7-9 and TRBJ1-2; D is perhaps TRBD1 (5 bases). The sequencing used cultured CD8+ T cells from PBMCs, collected from culture after CMV antigen stimulation. This receptor was taken from a human donor in good health (CMV status not recorded). Some clones in this sample may be carry-over from other donors' samples. CDR3 DNA sequence: TGTGCCAGCAGCGCGGACACCCCCTATGGCTACACCTTC. Its translation: CASSADTPYGYTF.